The clone carrying this T cell receptor beta chain was observed many times. Antigen specificity is unknown. This CDR3 contains 17 residues. The germline gives CDR1 LNHNV, CDR2 YYDKDF (reference sequence). Trimming took off 1 base at V and 0 bases at J, with 13 bases between the two ends. This sample is drawn from a study of T cells in Graves' hyperthyroidism and ophthalmopathy. Study context: At the time of initial diagnosis and before any treatment, peripheral blood was collected.

PBMCs were sourced from over 8.5 ml fresh peripheral blood. Amplification of TCR beta CDR3 regions was performed using RNA transcripts as template. HTBI primers were employed in a first-round RT-PCR of the TCR CDR3. From the multiplex PCR reads, TCRdb called clonotypes with MiXCR, one entry per CDR3 protein. The sample lists roughly 630,000 distinct CDR3 sequences, 15% to 19% seen once, with under 8% in the top ten. Findings and caveats of the study: Ophthalmopathy was distinguished from stable hyperthyroidism by 13 V-J signatures.

This chain links TRBV15 with TRBJ1-5, with a weak D call TRBD1 (6 bases). Material for sequencing was blood. The source is a woman aged 25 to 39 with Graves' hyperthyroidism. The CDR3 DNA follows: TGTGCCACCAGCAGAGGTCACAGGGCGACTAGCAATCAGCCCCAGCATTTT. Its protein is CATSRGHRATSNQPQHF.